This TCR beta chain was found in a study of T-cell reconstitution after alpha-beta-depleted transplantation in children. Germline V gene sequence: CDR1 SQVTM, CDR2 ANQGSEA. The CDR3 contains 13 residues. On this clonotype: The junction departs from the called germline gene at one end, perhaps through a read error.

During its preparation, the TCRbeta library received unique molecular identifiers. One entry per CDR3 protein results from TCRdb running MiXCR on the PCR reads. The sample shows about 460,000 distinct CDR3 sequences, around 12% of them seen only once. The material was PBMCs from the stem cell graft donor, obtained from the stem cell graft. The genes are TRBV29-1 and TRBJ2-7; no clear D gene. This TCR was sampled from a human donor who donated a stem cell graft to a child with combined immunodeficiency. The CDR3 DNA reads TGCAGCGTTGGGGTGGGCTTATCCTACGAGCAGTGCTTC. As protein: CSVGVGLSYEQCF.